This T cell receptor beta chain was captured in a study of identical twins. Study conclusions and caveats: Among monozygotic twins, out-of-frame TCR alpha sharing exceeded what models predicted.

The ends lost 7 bases at V and 4 bases at J; junction bases unmatched: 9. CDR1 and CDR2 from the germline V gene are MNHEY and SMNVEV (reference sequence). The length of the CDR3 is 14 residues. This clonotype has just a few counts. The antigen is not known. Via MiXCR, TCRdb re-called the 5' RACE reads, giving one row per CDR3 protein. Here the sample spans roughly 280,000 distinct CDR3 sequences, less than 9.5% being singletons. These sequences were also reported in another study, on yellow fever vaccine responses in identical twins.

This rearrangement joins TRBV27 to TRBJ1-1, with 7 bases identical to TRBD1. This sequence originates from a woman aged 18-29 years in good health. The sequenced material came from CD8+ T cells sorted from blood. The CDR3 sequence: CASTSGGDPTEAFF. The CDR3 DNA reads TGTGCCAGCACTTCAGGGGGGGATCCCACTGAAGCTTTCTTT.